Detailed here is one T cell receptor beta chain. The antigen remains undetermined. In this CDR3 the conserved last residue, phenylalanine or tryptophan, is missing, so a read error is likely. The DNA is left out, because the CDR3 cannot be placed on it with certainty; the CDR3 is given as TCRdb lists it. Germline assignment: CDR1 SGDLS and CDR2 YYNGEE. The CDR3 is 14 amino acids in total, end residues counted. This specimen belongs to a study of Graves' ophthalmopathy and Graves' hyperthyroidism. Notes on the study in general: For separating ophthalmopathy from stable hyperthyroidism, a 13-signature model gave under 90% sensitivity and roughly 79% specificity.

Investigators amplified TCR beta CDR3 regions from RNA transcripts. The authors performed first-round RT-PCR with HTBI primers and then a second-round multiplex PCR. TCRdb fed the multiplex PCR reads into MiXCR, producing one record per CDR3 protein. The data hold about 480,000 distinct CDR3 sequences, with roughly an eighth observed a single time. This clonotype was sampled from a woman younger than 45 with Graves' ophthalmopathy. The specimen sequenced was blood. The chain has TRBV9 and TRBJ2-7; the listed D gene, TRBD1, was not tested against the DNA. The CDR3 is CASSPGTGTGEQCL.